A selection of T cell receptor beta chains follows, all from one sample in a study of shared clonotypes between healthy human individuals. Sequenced by immunoSEQ multiplex PCR; TCRdb stores in-frame clones only, minus some. The repertoire has a few million clones, over 85% of them found once; the top ten carry about 0.39%. The sample comprised naive CD4+ T cells from PBMCs. The receptor set was obtained from a man younger than 35 in good health. Some clones in this sample may be carry-over from other donors' samples. Each CDR3 is given with its conserved first and last residue. The order of the fields is J gene, clone size, V gene, CDR3 protein. Size is omitted from some rows. Given values are once, few, many or a class for expanded clones.

j_call: TRBJ2-5
clone_size: .
v_call: TRBV5-4
cdr3_aa: CASSGGRMRLETQYF

j_call: TRBJ1-2
clone_size: .
v_call: TRBV19
cdr3_aa: CASRRTGGDYGYTF

j_call: TRBJ2-1
clone_size: .
v_call: TRBV15
cdr3_aa: CATSRDRSSGRRNEQFF

j_call: TRBJ2-3
clone_size: .
v_call: TRBV5-1
cdr3_aa: CASGPAPPADTQYF

j_call: TRBJ2-7
clone_size: .
v_call: TRBV27
cdr3_aa: CASRSSGNYEQYF

j_call: TRBJ2-7
clone_size: once
v_call: TRBV9
cdr3_aa: CASSVVPSVEYEQYF

j_call: TRBJ2-7
clone_size: .
v_call: TRBV5-4
cdr3_aa: CASSLVGTGAVQYF

j_call: TRBJ2-7
clone_size: .
v_call: TRBV11-2
cdr3_aa: CASSRRTVAYEQYF

j_call: TRBJ2-1
clone_size: .
v_call: TRBV6-4
cdr3_aa: CASSQDRTNYNEQFF

j_call: TRBJ2-5
clone_size: .
v_call: TRBV7-9
cdr3_aa: CASSLVPVGETQYF

j_call: TRBJ2-2
clone_size: .
v_call: TRBV29-1
cdr3_aa: CSVPRQGTTGELFF

j_call: TRBJ1-1
clone_size: few
v_call: TRBV29-1
cdr3_aa: CSARRGAEAFF

j_call: TRBJ2-7
clone_size: .
v_call: TRBV10-3
cdr3_aa: CAISVSGGHEQYF

j_call: TRBJ1-2
clone_size: .
v_call: TRBV6-5
cdr3_aa: CASSSARHYGYTF

j_call: TRBJ2-7
clone_size: .
v_call: TRBV7-9
cdr3_aa: CASSLSKGRTGPSYEQYF

j_call: TRBJ1-3
clone_size: .
v_call: TRBV18
cdr3_aa: CASTRSSALVKVKNTIYF

j_call: TRBJ2-1
clone_size: .
v_call: TRBV10-3
cdr3_aa: CAIRAGTSGSYHNEQFF

j_call: TRBJ2-7
clone_size: .
v_call: TRBV9
cdr3_aa: CASSARTDSYEQYF

j_call: TRBJ1-1
clone_size: once
v_call: TRBV9
cdr3_aa: CASSVGGTDTEAFF

j_call: TRBJ2-1
clone_size: .
v_call: TRBV2
cdr3_aa: CASITSEHNEQFF

j_call: TRBJ2-1
clone_size: .
v_call: TRBV6-6
cdr3_aa: CASSWATSSYNEQFF

j_call: TRBJ2-1
clone_size: .
v_call: TRBV7-3
cdr3_aa: CASSLYPAASGRDNEQFF

j_call: TRBJ1-4
clone_size: .
v_call: TRBV27
cdr3_aa: CASSSLYRAEEEKLFF

j_call: TRBJ1-1
clone_size: .
v_call: TRBV5-6
cdr3_aa: CASSPGQGRVAFF

j_call: TRBJ1-3
clone_size: .
v_call: TRBV6-6
cdr3_aa: CASCRDPNSGNTIYF

j_call: TRBJ2-3
clone_size: .
v_call: TRBV5-1
cdr3_aa: CASSLGTSRLTDTQYF

j_call: TRBJ2-5
clone_size: .
v_call: TRBV7-3
cdr3_aa: CASSLFSGYQETQYF

j_call: TRBJ1-2
clone_size: few
v_call: TRBV4-1
cdr3_aa: CASSQEWQANYGYTF

j_call: TRBJ2-7
clone_size: once
v_call: TRBV11-1
cdr3_aa: CASGSRGQYEQYF

j_call: TRBJ2-7
clone_size: .
v_call: TRBV19
cdr3_aa: CASSIRRGGSYEQYF

j_call: TRBJ2-7
clone_size: .
v_call: TRBV18
cdr3_aa: CASSPGTDSYEQYF

j_call: TRBJ1-4
clone_size: .
v_call: TRBV5-5
cdr3_aa: CASSLGSAINEKLFF

j_call: TRBJ2-2
clone_size: .
v_call: TRBV5-4
cdr3_aa: CASSSSQGTELFF

j_call: TRBJ2-7
clone_size: once
v_call: TRBV28
cdr3_aa: CASSKTSGRVGEQYF

j_call: TRBJ2-2
clone_size: .
v_call: TRBV5-1
cdr3_aa: CASSLSQGGELFF

j_call: TRBJ1-2
clone_size: .
v_call: TRBV6-5
cdr3_aa: CASSPSGLANYGYTF

j_call: TRBJ2-1
clone_size: .
v_call: TRBV27
cdr3_aa: CASSFAGLGNNEQFF

j_call: TRBJ2-7
clone_size: .
v_call: TRBV10-1
cdr3_aa: CASSESTGEQYF

j_call: TRBJ2-4
clone_size: .
v_call: TRBV13
cdr3_aa: CASSSRTGASLAKNIQYF

j_call: TRBJ2-3
clone_size: .
v_call: TRBV19
cdr3_aa: CASSMSLAGGRDTQYF

j_call: TRBJ1-2
clone_size: .
v_call: TRBV15
cdr3_aa: CATSRPGAFGYTF

j_call: TRBJ2-3
clone_size: .
v_call: TRBV14
cdr3_aa: CASSPLTGSSTDTQYF

j_call: TRBJ2-3
clone_size: once
v_call: TRBV7-3
cdr3_aa: CASSSRAWADTQYF

j_call: TRBJ1-1
clone_size: .
v_call: TRBV28
cdr3_aa: CASSEGGVGTSEAFF

j_call: TRBJ2-2
clone_size: .
v_call: TRBV5-1
cdr3_aa: CASSLTLGGFATGELFF

j_call: TRBJ2-7
clone_size: .
v_call: TRBV6-5
cdr3_aa: CANPLVLRSEQYF

j_call: TRBJ1-1
clone_size: .
v_call: TRBV28
cdr3_aa: CASSSGLPNTEAFF

j_call: TRBJ1-5
clone_size: .
v_call: TRBV6-1
cdr3_aa: CASSEDWRGSNFNQPQHF

j_call: TRBJ2-2
clone_size: .
v_call: TRBV10-3
cdr3_aa: CAIKRPLDTGELFF

j_call: TRBJ2-7
clone_size: .
v_call: TRBV2
cdr3_aa: CASKLGAGGTYEQYF

j_call: TRBJ2-3
clone_size: once
v_call: TRBV7-6
cdr3_aa: CASSPGGWGGRTDTQYF

j_call: TRBJ2-3
clone_size: .
v_call: TRBV7-2
cdr3_aa: CASSLAGTPSLNTQYF

j_call: TRBJ1-2
clone_size: .
v_call: TRBV28
cdr3_aa: CASNFGGTQGYTF

j_call: TRBJ2-1
clone_size: .
v_call: TRBV7-3
cdr3_aa: CASSLGQSNEQFF

j_call: TRBJ2-7
clone_size: .
v_call: TRBV6-5
cdr3_aa: CASRRDSGYEQYF

j_call: TRBJ1-4
clone_size: .
v_call: TRBV7-9
cdr3_aa: CASSREQGNEKLFF

j_call: TRBJ1-1
clone_size: .
v_call: TRBV19
cdr3_aa: CASRGPGRSAFF

j_call: TRBJ2-7
clone_size: once
v_call: TRBV4-1
cdr3_aa: CASSQTHSSHEQYF

j_call: TRBJ2-1
clone_size: .
v_call: TRBV6-1
cdr3_aa: CASRRDRASDEQFF